One and the same sample provided the 10 T cell receptor beta chains below, sequenced in a study of blood T cell repertoires in COVID-19. The protocol was immunoSEQ multiplex PCR, while the TCRdb copy is restricted to in-frame clones and leaves out a portion. The sample has roughly 32,000 clones, 75% seen once. The sample consisted of peripheral blood. These receptors came from a man aged 80 or over with active or convalescent COVID-19.

The genes are TRBV12-5 and TRBJ2-7; no clear D. CDR3 length: 12 amino acids. Trimming removed 1 base from V and 9 bases from J, with 10 bases in between. CDR1 is LGHNT and CDR2 is FRNRAP in the germline V gene. This CDR3 reads CASGLGPGRQYF. The CDR3 DNA reads as TGTGCTAGTGGTTTGGGACCGGGTCGGCAGTACTTC.

The rearrangement links TRBV5-3 to TRBJ1-5, with D perhaps matching TRBD1 (6 bases). TRBV5-3 is annotated as an ORF whose role is uncertain. The CDR3 is 14 amino acids. Trimming stripped 0 bases from V and 5 bases from J, with 9 bases between. This CDR3 is CARSLVRGYQPQHF. DNA for the CDR3: TGTGCCAGAAGCTTGGTGAGGGGGTATCAGCCCCAGCATTTT.

V usage is TRBV6-5 and J usage is TRBJ2-7; D possibly corresponds to TRBD1 (6 bases). The V end lost 7 bases, the J end lost 6 bases, and 13 bases lay between the germline ends. The CDR3 length is 12 residues. Germline CDR1 MNHEY, CDR2 SVGAGI. CDR3 residues: CASTSPRGEQYF. Written as DNA, the CDR3 is TGTGCCAGCACTTCACCCAGGGGCGAGCAGTACTTC.

This clone has a handful of counts. This sequence joins TRBV7-9 and TRBJ1-2; tentative D call: TRBD1 (6 bases). This CDR3 contains 14 residues. Germline CDR1 reads SEHNR; CDR2 reads FQNEAQ (reference sequence). Trimming shortened V by 4 bases and J by 4 bases, and 13 bases separated the two germline ends. The CDR3 sequence is CASSSRQEFYGYTF. CDR3 nucleotides: TGTGCCAGCAGCTCCCGACAGGAGTTCTATGGCTACACCTTC.

The V gene is TRBV10-2, the J gene TRBJ2-1; the D gene is possibly TRBD2 (6 bases). This CDR3 has 15 amino acids. V was shortened by 5 bases and J by 7 bases, with 18 bases between the two germline ends. The germline gives CDR1 WSHSY, CDR2 SAAADI. The DNA for the CDR3 is TGCGCCAGCAGTAGAACGGGAGCGGATGGTAATGAGCAGTTCTTC. Residues: CASSRTGADGNEQFF.

The table lists this clone with a few counts. The V gene is TRBV6-5, the J gene TRBJ2-3; 10 bases are a match to TRBD2. The CDR3 covers 15 residues. V dropped 6 bases and J dropped 3; count of bases not matched to a gene: 6. Germline-derived CDR1 and CDR2 are MNHEY and SVGAGI. The CDR3 loop reads CASRLIAGGTDTQYF. CDR3 DNA sequence: TGTGCCAGCAGACTAATAGCGGGGGGAACAGATACGCAGTATTTT.

The chain joins TRBV28 to TRBJ1-4; possibly TRBD1 for D (5 bases). V was pared by 3 bases and J by 5 bases, with 13 bases between. Germline lookup yields CDR1 MDHEN and CDR2 SYDVKM. The CDR3 totals 15 residues. This chain's CDR3 is CASSLFGAANEKLFF. The CDR3, as DNA: TGTGCCAGCAGTTTGTTTGGGGCAGCAAATGAAAAACTGTTTTTT.

V gene TRBV19 combines with J gene TRBJ1-2; 7 nucleotides align to TRBD1. The CDR3 has 13 amino acids. After removal of 7 bases from V and 7 bases from J, the junction contained 9 bases not matched to a gene. Germline values: CDR1 LNHDA, CDR2 SQIVND (reference sequence). The CDR3 sequence is CASMGQPDSGYTF. The CDR3 nucleotides read TGTGCCAGTATGGGACAGCCAGATTCTGGCTACACCTTC.

Written as DNA, the CDR3 is TGTGCCAGCAGTCGATGGACTAGCGGGAGATACGGTCCCAATGAGCAGTTCTTC. This sequence encodes CASSRWTSGRYGPNEQFF. The rearrangement uses TRBV6-6 and TRBJ2-1; TRBD2 aligns across 13 bases. Germline lookup yields CDR1 MNHNY and CDR2 SVGAGI (reference sequence). This CDR3 has 18 amino acids. J was trimmed by 6 bases and V by 5 bases; bases with no gene match: 13.

This chain uses TRBV4-2 with TRBJ1-3; tentative D call: TRBD1 (5 bases). The CDR3 sequence is 18 residues long. Trimming removed 0 bases from V and 0 bases from J, with 15 bases in between. Germline V CDR1 and CDR2: LGHNA, YNFKEQ. The CDR3 protein is CASSQDGAGAYSGNTIYF. The DNA of the CDR3 is TGTGCCAGCAGCCAAGATGGGGCAGGCGCTTACTCTGGAAACACCATATATTTT.